Each of the 25 T cell receptor beta chains below was sequenced from the same sample in a study of cytomegalovirus exposure and HLA in healthy donors. It was with 60 Vbeta and 13 Jbeta primers that the PCR ran. Assay: immunoSEQ multiplex PCR; the TCRdb copy retains only in-frame clones and omits some. Among roughly 190,000 clones listed, approximately 80% were seen once. Sequencing used PBMCs. The receptor source for this set is a young woman in good health and CMV-seronegative.

The chain combines TRBV5-4 with TRBJ1-2, with TRBD1 matching 8 bases. The CDR3 spans 13 residues. Germline lookup yields CDR1 SGHNT and CDR2 YYREEE (reference sequence). The J segment lost 6 bases and the V segment lost 5 bases, leaving 6 bases of the junction unmatched. In DNA form, the CDR3 reads TGTGCCAGCAGGAGTCAGGGGGCCCATGGCTACACCTTC. Protein product: CASRSQGAHGYTF.

The chain carries TRBV7-9 and TRBJ1-1, with unresolved D. The CDR3 length is 13 residues. Trimming left V 4 bases short and J 6 bases short, with 12 bases between. Germline lookup yields CDR1 SEHNR and CDR2 FQNEAQ (reference sequence). CDR3: CASSSAVGPEAFF. CDR3 nucleotide sequence: TGTGCCAGCAGCTCCGCAGTGGGCCCTGAAGCTTTCTTT.

The chain combines TRBV28 with TRBJ2-1, with D perhaps TRBD2 (5 bases). The CDR3 contains 11 residues. Deletions cut 6 bases from V and 9 bases from J, with 9 bases between. Germline V gene sequence: CDR1 MDHEN, CDR2 SYDVKM. The CDR3 region has the DNA TGTGCCAGCAGGAGGGTAGGTGAGCAGTTCTTC. Amino acids: CASRRVGEQFF.

The chain is built from TRBV13 and TRBJ2-1; 14 nucleotides match TRBD2. The CDR3 spans 15 residues. Germline V CDR1 and CDR2: PRHDT, FYEKMQ (reference sequence). V lost 4 bases to trimming and J lost 8 bases; unmatched junction nucleotides: 4. The CDR3 loop is CASSSGLAGGHEQFF. CDR3 bases: TGTGCCAGCAGCTCCGGACTAGCGGGAGGTCATGAGCAGTTCTTC.

The rearrangement links TRBV4-1 to TRBJ1-2; maybe TRBD1 (5 bases). Deletions cut 1 base from V and 4 bases from J, with 16 bases between. The CDR3 is 16 amino acids. CDR1 MGHRA and CDR2 YSYEKL come from the germline V gene. CDR3 bases: TGCGCCAGCAGCCAAGCCGGACCCGACAGCAGCTATGGCTACACCTTC. As protein: CASSQAGPDSSYGYTF.

The chain is built from TRBV19 and TRBJ2-1, with 10 bases matching TRBD2. Germline values: CDR1 LNHDA, CDR2 SQIVND (reference sequence). The length of the CDR3 is 17 residues. V trimming: 7 bases; J trimming: 3 bases; junction bases outside the gene matches: 12. CDR3 DNA: TGTGCCAGTAACGGGGATCGCACTAGCGGGATCTACAATGAGCAGTTCTTC. Protein: CASNGDRTSGIYNEQFF.

V is TRBV19 and J is TRBJ1-5, with 11 bases lining up with TRBD1. The CDR3 length is 12 residues. Germline CDR1 is LNHDA and CDR2 is SQIVND (reference sequence). V lost 11 bases, J lost 6 bases, and 3 bases stayed unmatched. Here the CDR3 reads CAAGTGGQPQHF. The CDR3 coding sequence is TGTGCCGCCGGGACAGGGGGTCAGCCCCAGCATTTT.

The chain has TRBV29-1 and TRBJ2-1; a weak D match, TRBD1 (6 bases). Germline V gene data show CDR1 as SQVTM and CDR2 as ANQGSEA. CDR3 length: 14 residues. Trimming removed 7 bases from V and 6 bases from J, with 19 bases in between. The CDR3 nucleotides read TGCAGCGCCGCTGGGGGCTCTACGAGCAATGAGCAGTTCTTC. Translated: CSAAGGSTSNEQFF.

Comment on this clone: One end of the junction varies from germline; a read error may be responsible. The gene calls are TRBV7-9 and TRBJ2-3, with unresolved D. This CDR3 is 12 amino acids long. Germline loops: CDR1 SEHNR, CDR2 FQNEAQ (reference sequence). The CDR3 DNA reads TGTTCCAGCAGCTTAGTTCTAGATACGCAGTATTTT. This codes for CSSSLVLDTQYF.

The J gene is TRBJ1-2, the V gene TRBV5-4; TRBD1 might be the D (6 bases). In germline, CDR1 is SGHNT, CDR2 YYREEE (reference sequence). The CDR3 is 14 residues long. Trimming left V 5 bases short and J 7 bases short, with 18 bases between. CDR3 coding DNA: TGTGCCAGCAGTGTCAGGGGCGCCCCACGTGGCTACACCTTC. It codes for CASSVRGAPRGYTF.

The V call is TRBV14, the J call TRBJ1-2; a possible D gene is TRBD1 (5 bases). This CDR3 contains 16 residues. The V gene's germline CDR1 is SGHDN and CDR2 FVKESK. Trimming took off 4 bases at V and 5 bases at J, with 20 bases between the two ends. This chain's CDR3 is CASSPETGFPYYGYTF. CDR3 sequence (DNA): TGTGCCAGCAGCCCAGAAACAGGCTTCCCCTATTATGGCTACACCTTC.

The CDR3 coding sequence is TGTGCCAGCAGCCAAAGAGGACTTTCAGATACGCAGTATTTT. It translates to CASSQRGLSDTQYF. The gene calls are TRBV4-2 and TRBJ2-3, with a weak D call TRBD2 (5 bases). V lost 2 bases to trimming and J lost 4 bases, with 10 bases between them. Germline V CDR1 and CDR2: LGHNA, YNFKEQ. This CDR3 has 14 amino acids.

This chain links TRBV10-1 with TRBJ2-7, with TRBD1 matching over 10 bases. This CDR3 comprises 15 residues. Germline values: CDR1 WNHNN, CDR2 SYGVQD (reference sequence). V trimming: 3 bases; J trimming: 3 bases; junction bases outside the gene matches: 5. CDR3 protein: CASSEGTGALYEQYF. CDR3 coding DNA: TGCGCCAGCAGTGAAGGGACAGGGGCCCTCTACGAGCAGTACTTC.

This clone came up many times. V gene TRBV5-1 combines with J gene TRBJ2-2, with D unresolved. V was cut by 0 bases and J by 9 bases, with 6 bases left in between. In germline, CDR1 is SGHRS, CDR2 YFSETQ. The CDR3 spans 12 residues. This chain's CDR3 is CASSLELRELFF. The CDR3 DNA follows: TGCGCCAGCAGCTTGGAGCTCCGGGAGCTGTTTTTT.

The V gene is TRBV28, the J gene TRBJ1-3; weak D call: TRBD1 (5 bases). Germline-derived CDR1 and CDR2 are MDHEN and SYDVKM. The CDR3 consists of 14 residues. The V gene lost 3 bases and the J gene lost 0 bases, with 6 bases spanning the gap. CDR3 sequence (DNA): TGTGCCAGCAGTTTCAGGGCCTCTGGAAACACCATATATTTT. This encodes CASSFRASGNTIYF.

This chain connects TRBV28 to TRBJ1-5; D is uncertain. Trimming left V 2 bases short and J 1 base short, with 12 bases between. Germline V gives CDR1 MDHEN, CDR2 SYDVKM. The CDR3 runs to 16 residues. The CDR3 loop is CASSLGPGGSNQPQHF. CDR3 bases: TGTGCCAGCAGTTTAGGGCCCGGCGGGAGCAATCAGCCCCAGCATTTT.

The chain links TRBV7-9 to TRBJ1-4; D is perhaps TRBD1 (5 bases). This CDR3 region has 15 residues. Trimming pared 1 base from V and 7 bases from J, leaving 13 bases between. The germline CDR1 and CDR2 sequences are SEHNR and FQNEAQ (reference sequence). The DNA for the CDR3 is TGTGCCAGCAGCTTAGTGGAGGGGTCCGGTGAAAAACTGTTTTTT. Its protein is CASSLVEGSGEKLFF.

CDR3 amino acids: CASSAQGFAYEQYV. The CDR3 coding sequence is TGTGCCAGCAGCGCCCAGGGTTTTGCCTACGAGCAGTACGTC. The gene calls are TRBV7-8 and TRBJ2-7; the D gene is possibly TRBD1 (5 bases). Germline CDR1 and CDR2: SGHVS and FQNEAQ. The CDR3 has 14 amino acids. Trimming removed 5 bases at V and 2 bases at J, with 13 bases between.

The chain is built from TRBV11-3 and TRBJ2-3; 7 bases align to TRBD2. J was trimmed by 3 bases and V by 5 bases; bases with no gene match: 11. This CDR3 has 16 residues. The germline V gene has CDR1 SGHNT and CDR2 YENEEA. The CDR3 here is CASSLRFGGSTDTQYF. The CDR3 DNA is TGTGCCAGCAGCCTCCGGTTTGGCGGGAGTACAGATACGCAGTATTTT. Looking up the rest from reference TRBV11-3 and TRBJ2-3 gives the full variable domain: EAGVVQSPRYKIIEKKQPVAFWCNPISGHNTLYWYLQNLGQGPELLIRYENEEAVDDSQLPKDRFSAERLKGVDSTLKIQPAELGDSAVYLCASSLRFGGSTDTQYFGPGTRLTVL.

The V and J genes are TRBV11-3 and TRBJ1-2; 10 bases line up with TRBD1. Germline lookup yields CDR1 SGHNT and CDR2 YENEEA. Losses at the gene ends were 3 bases for V and 6 bases for J; bases not matched to a gene: 4. This CDR3 comprises 14 residues. CDR3 in amino acids: CASSFRDRGHGYTF. DNA for the CDR3: TGTGCCAGCAGCTTCCGGGACAGGGGTCATGGCTACACCTTC.

The V gene is TRBV28, the J gene TRBJ2-7; TRBD1 matches at 8 bases. This CDR3 is 17 amino acids long. The V gene end was trimmed by 6 bases and the J gene end by 0 bases; junction bases not matched to a gene: 13. Germline lookup yields CDR1 MDHEN and CDR2 SYDVKM. The CDR3 spells CASSPGTGDFFSYEQYF. Here the CDR3 DNA reads TGTGCCAGCAGCCCCGGGACAGGCGACTTTTTCTCCTACGAGCAGTACTTC.

The rearrangement links TRBV10-1 to TRBJ2-2, with 7 bases aligning to TRBD1. There are 16 residues in the CDR3. Germline loops: CDR1 WNHNN, CDR2 SYGVQD (reference sequence). V gave up 3 bases and J gave up 4 bases; unmatched junction bases: 8. The CDR3, as DNA: TGCGCCAGCAGTGATCCAAGGGGGCTATCCACCGGGGAGCTGTTTTTT. It translates to CASSDPRGLSTGELFF.

This chain joins TRBV30 and TRBJ2-1; TRBD1 matches 8 bases. From germline, CDR1 is GTSNPN and CDR2 SVGIG (reference sequence). The junction had 6 bases not matched to a gene; V was cut back by 2 bases and J by 6 bases. This CDR3 is 14 amino acids long. Here the CDR3 DNA reads TGTGCCTGGAGTATAGGACAGGGCATCAATGAGCAGTTCTTC. It yields the protein CAWSIGQGINEQFF.

The genes are TRBV28 and TRBJ1-1; D possibly corresponds to TRBD1 (5 bases). This CDR3 region has 17 residues. CDR1 is MDHEN, CDR2 SYDVKM, per germline. The V and J ends lost 8 bases and 0 bases respectively, with 22 bases between them. CDR3 in DNA: TGTGCCAGCTCCCCAGGTTTCGGACAAAGGGTGAACACTGAAGCTTTCTTT. It specifies CASSPGFGQRVNTEAFF.

This chain uses TRBV5-4 with TRBJ2-7; 13 nucleotides agree with TRBD2. Germline-derived CDR1 and CDR2 are SGHNT and YYREEE (reference sequence). CDR3 length: 15 amino acids. Trimming cost V 3 bases and J 3 bases; bases outside gene matches: 3. CDR3 sequence (DNA): TGTGCCAGCAGCTGGACTAGCGGGGGACACTACGAGCAGTACTTC. Protein product: CASSWTSGGHYEQYF.